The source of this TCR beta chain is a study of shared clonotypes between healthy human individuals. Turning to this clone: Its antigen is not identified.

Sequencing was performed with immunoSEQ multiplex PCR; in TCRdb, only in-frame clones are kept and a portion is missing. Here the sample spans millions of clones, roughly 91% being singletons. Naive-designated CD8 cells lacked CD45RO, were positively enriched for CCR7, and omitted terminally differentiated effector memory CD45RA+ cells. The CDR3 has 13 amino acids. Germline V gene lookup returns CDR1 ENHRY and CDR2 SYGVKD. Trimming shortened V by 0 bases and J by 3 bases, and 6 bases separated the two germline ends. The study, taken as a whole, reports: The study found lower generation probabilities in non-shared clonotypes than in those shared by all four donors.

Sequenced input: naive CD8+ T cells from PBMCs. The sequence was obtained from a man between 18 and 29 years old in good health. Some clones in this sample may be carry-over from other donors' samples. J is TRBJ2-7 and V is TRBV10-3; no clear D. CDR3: CAISESPHYEQYF. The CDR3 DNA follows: TGTGCCATCAGTGAGTCTCCCCACTACGAGCAGTACTTC.